One and the same sample provided the 20 T cell receptor beta chains below, sequenced in a study of T cell responses to AZD1222 COVID-19 vaccine. Generated by immunoSEQ multiplex PCR, the TCRdb table keeps only in-frame clones and is missing some. The sample lists some 170,000 clones, roughly 93% occurring once. This material consisted of peripheral blood, taken on day 0 of AZD1222 vaccination. The receptors come from an adult in good health.

The chain links TRBV7-8 to TRBJ2-1; TRBD2 aligns across 12 bases. With 1 base clipped from V and 8 bases from J, the junction kept 6 bases outside the gene matches. The CDR3 loop spans 16 amino acids. Germline CDR1 reads SGHVS; CDR2 reads FQNEAQ. DNA of the CDR3: TGTGCCAGCAGCTTAGATTCTAGCGGGGGGGCTCATGAGCAGTTCTTC. Amino acids: CASSLDSSGGAHEQFF.

V usage is TRBV6-5 and J usage is TRBJ1-1; 7 bases align to TRBD1. V was pared by 9 bases and J by 3 bases, with 4 bases of the junction left unmatched. CDR3 length: 12 amino acids. Germline CDR1 MNHEY, CDR2 SVGAGI. The CDR3: CASTGVYTEAFF. In DNA, the CDR3 is TGTGCCAGTACAGGGGTTTACACTGAAGCTTTCTTT.

The CDR3 protein is CASSPGTTSYNEQFF. The CDR3 DNA follows: TGTGCCAGCTCACCGGGGACGACTTCCTACAATGAGCAGTTCTTC. This rearrangement joins TRBV18 to TRBJ2-1; D possibly uses TRBD1 or TRBD2 (5 bases each). Germline V gene data show CDR1 as KGHSH and CDR2 as LQKENI. V was shortened by 3 bases and J by 1 base, with 10 bases between the two germline ends. The CDR3 loop spans 15 amino acids.

This sequence joins TRBV16 and TRBJ1-1, with D possibly matching TRBD1 (6 bases). The CDR3 contains 18 residues. Per the germline V gene, CDR1 is KGHSY and CDR2 is FQNENV. Trimming took 1 base from V and 1 from J, leaving 19 bases between them. This CDR3 is CASSQFRIRGARNTEAFF. The CDR3 nucleotides read TGTGCCAGCAGCCAATTTAGGATCCGGGGGGCAAGGAACACTGAAGCTTTCTTT. Full variable domain (rest looked up from reference TRBV16 and TRBJ1-1): GEEVAQTPKHLVRGEGQKAKLYCAPIKGHSYVFWYQQVLKNEFKFLISFQNENVFDETGMPKERFSAKCLPNSPCSLEIQATKLEDSAVYFCASSQFRIRGARNTEAFFGQGTRLTVV.

This chain joins TRBV6-1 and TRBJ1-2; D might be TRBD1 (6 bases). The germline gives CDR1 MNHNS, CDR2 SASEGT. Trimming removed 0 bases at V and 8 bases at J, with 13 bases between. This CDR3 region has 14 residues. CDR3 residues: CASSEASTGSGYTF. The CDR3 DNA sequence: TGTGCCAGCAGTGAAGCAAGTACAGGGTCCGGCTACACCTTC.

In DNA, the CDR3 is TGTGCCAGCAGGAGGGGGATTAACTATGGCTACACCTTC. This sequence encodes CASRRGINYGYTF. The chain is built from TRBV6-5 and TRBJ1-2, with D tentatively TRBD1 (6 bases). Trimming removed 6 bases from V and 1 base from J, with 9 bases in between. The CDR3 has 13 residues. CDR1 is MNHEY, CDR2 SVGAGI, per germline.

V and J are TRBV6-5 and TRBJ2-7; tentatively, D is TRBD1 (6 bases). Germline CDR1 reads MNHEY; CDR2 reads SVGAGI. V lost 2 bases to trimming and J lost 1 base, with 9 bases between them. CDR3 size: 14 residues. The CDR3 here is CASSYHRVSYEQYF. CDR3 nucleotides: TGTGCCAGCAGTTACCACAGGGTATCCTACGAGCAGTACTTC.

The gene calls are TRBV5-6 and TRBJ2-1, with 9 bases identical to TRBD2. From germline, CDR1 is SGHDT and CDR2 YYEEEE. The length of the CDR3 is 17 residues. With 4 bases clipped from V and 4 bases from J, the junction kept 12 bases outside the gene matches. CDR3 bases: TGTGCCAGCAGCCTCCTCTCGGGTAGCGGGGGTTACAATGAGCAGTTCTTC. This translates into CASSLLSGSGGYNEQFF.

The J gene is TRBJ1-1, the V gene TRBV5-6; perhaps TRBD1 as D (5 bases). CDR1 and CDR2 (germline): SGHDT, YYEEEE. V dropped 0 bases and J dropped 0 bases, with 9 bases sitting between them. This CDR3 comprises 15 residues. This CDR3 reads CASSLAGNMNTEAFF. DNA of the CDR3: TGTGCCAGCAGCTTGGCAGGGAATATGAACACTGAAGCTTTCTTT.

This rearrangement joins TRBV6-2 or TRBV6-3 to TRBJ1-3; D is uncertain. The germline CDR1 and CDR2 sequences are MNHEY and SVGEGT. The CDR3 is 17 amino acids. V was cut by 2 bases and J by 0 bases, with 14 bases left in between. CDR3 protein: CASSYPSGRISGNTIYF. CDR3 bases: TGTGCCAGCAGTTACCCCTCTGGACGGATCTCTGGAAACACCATATATTTT.

This chain links TRBV11-3 with TRBJ2-7; the D gene is possibly TRBD2 (5 bases). This CDR3 contains 14 residues. V was clipped by 1 base and J by 2 bases, with 9 bases between them. CDR1 is SGHNT, CDR2 YENEEA, per germline. CDR3 region: CASSLAGKTYEQYF. CDR3 nucleotides: TGTGCCAGCAGCTTAGCGGGGAAAACCTACGAGCAGTACTTC.

The chain is built from TRBV15 and TRBJ1-2; unclear D gene. The CDR3 has 12 amino acids. Germline-derived CDR1 and CDR2 are LNHNV and YYDKDF (reference sequence). Trimming removed 6 bases from V and 4 bases from J, with 9 bases in between. CDR3 in amino acids: CATSRDSYGYTF. CDR3 nucleotides: TGTGCCACCAGTCGGGATTCCTATGGCTACACCTTC.

This chain connects TRBV7-3 to TRBJ1-1; D is unresolved. V gave up 1 base and J gave up 8 bases, with 11 bases separating them. This CDR3 is built from 13 residues. Germline V CDR1 and CDR2: SGHTA, FQGTGA. CDR3 in amino acids: CASSLNPGGEAFF. DNA for the CDR3: TGTGCCAGCAGCTTAAATCCGGGCGGCGAAGCTTTCTTT. The complete variable domain, with remaining parts taken from reference TRBV7-3 and TRBJ1-1, reads GAGVSQTPSNKVTEKGKYVELRCDPISGHTALYWYRQSLGQGPEFLIYFQGTGAADDSGLPNDRFFAVRPEGSVSTLKIQRTERGDSAVYLCASSLNPGGEAFFGQGTRLTVV.

This clone was picked up one time. The J gene is TRBJ1-5, the V gene TRBV6-5, with no clear D. Per the germline V gene, CDR1 is MNHEY and CDR2 is SVGAGI. V was trimmed by 7 bases and J by 0 bases, leaving 4 bases between them. This CDR3 spans 12 amino acids. CDR3 protein: CASKYSNQPQHF. CDR3 DNA: TGTGCCAGCAAGTATAGCAATCAGCCCCAGCATTTT.

The rearrangement uses TRBV20-1 and TRBJ1-6; D is ambiguous. This CDR3 has 11 residues. Germline lookup yields CDR1 DFQATT and CDR2 SNEGSKA (reference sequence). V was pared by 1 base and J by 15 bases, with 10 bases between. CDR3 in amino acids: CSARAYPFLHF. The CDR3 bases are TGCAGTGCTAGAGCATACCCATTCCTCCACTTT.

The V call is TRBV10-3, the J call TRBJ2-2, with 10 bases aligning to TRBD2. V lost 11 bases and J lost 6; bases outside the gene matches: 9. Germline-derived CDR1 and CDR2 are ENHRY and SYGVKD. The CDR3 is 14 amino acids. The CDR3 sequence is CAASGGLSPGELFF. As DNA, the CDR3 is TGTGCCGCTAGCGGGGGTTTGAGTCCCGGGGAGCTGTTTTTT.

The chain recombines TRBV19 with TRBJ1-5; D might be TRBD1 (5 bases). Germline lookup yields CDR1 LNHDA and CDR2 SQIVND (reference sequence). Deletions cut 5 bases from V and 0 bases from J, with 14 bases between. There are 16 residues in the CDR3. CDR3 in amino acids: CASSLSTVYSNQPQHF. The DNA of the CDR3 is TGTGCCAGTAGTCTCTCGACAGTATATAGCAATCAGCCCCAGCATTTT.

V usage is TRBV3-1 (or the pseudogene TRBV3-2) and J usage is TRBJ2-1; D call uncertain. Trimming stripped 1 base from V and 15 bases from J, with 16 bases between. The CDR3 has 13 residues. CDR1 is LGHDT and CDR2 is YNNKEL in the germline V gene (reference sequence). As DNA, the CDR3 is TGTGCCAGCAGCCAAGGTTCAGCAACCGGTATGTTCTTC. It translates to CASSQGSATGMFF.

This sequence joins TRBV4-2 and TRBJ1-4, with D uncertain. The CDR3 runs 14 residues. Trimming removed 1 base from V and 0 bases from J, with 3 bases in between. Germline V lookup: CDR1 LGHNA, CDR2 YNFKEQ. The CDR3 reads CASSQAATNEKLFF. The CDR3 bases are TGTGCCAGCAGCCAAGCCGCAACTAATGAAAAACTGTTTTTT.

The genes are TRBV4-2 and TRBJ2-7; no clear D. The CDR3 is 15 residues long. V lost 1 base and J 3 bases, leaving 13 bases between the germline ends. Germline CDR1 LGHNA, CDR2 YNFKEQ. CDR3 amino acids: CASSQAPDAIYEQYF. In DNA form, the CDR3 reads TGTGCCAGCAGCCAAGCCCCAGACGCCATCTACGAGCAGTACTTC.